Listed below are T cell receptor beta chains from one sample, sequenced in a study of tumor-infiltrating lymphocytes in primary liver carcinoma. In TCRdb, the multiplex PCR reads were re-called with MiXCR into one record per CDR3 protein. This sample has some 180,000 distinct CDR3 sequences, with around four fifths found just once. The sequencing sample was made of tumor tissue from primary liver carcinoma. The source of these receptors is a middle-aged man with primary liver carcinoma and hepatitis B virus infection. Each CDR3 is given with its conserved first and last residue. D genes are given only for firm matches. Some rows mark clone size as missing; the rest say once, few, many or name a class of expanded clone.

TGTGCCAGCAGTTTGCACTCCACCTACGAGCAGTACTTC,CASSLHSTYEQYF,TRBV6-2/TRBV6-3,.,TRBJ2-7,.
TGCAACATGGGCGGATGCACAGATACGCAGTATTTT,CNMGGCTDTQYF,TRBV29-1,.,TRBJ2-3,.
TGTGTCAGTAGTTCCGGGACAGCGGCTACTCGTGAGCATTTCTTC,CVSSSGTAATREHFF,TRBV19,.,TRBJ2-1,TRBD1
TGCGCCAGCAGCCAATACGGGACAGGGGGCCAAGAGACCCAGTATTTC,CASSQYGTGGQETQYF,TRBV4-3,.,TRBJ2-5,TRBD1
TGTGCCAGCAGCCCCGCCATTGGAGCGGGAGTATTCTACGAGCAGTACTTC,CASSPAIGAGVFYEQYF,TRBV5-4,many,TRBJ2-7,TRBD2
TGTGCCAGCAGCCTCAGGGACGGGGCCCACGAACATTACTTC,CASSLRDGAHEHYF,TRBV6-2/TRBV6-3,.,TRBJ2-7,.
TGTACCAGCAGCCCCGGACTAGCGCAGAACACCCGGGAGCTGTTTTTT,CTSSPGLAQNTRELFF,TRBV5-4,once,TRBJ2-2,TRBD2
TGTAGCGTTGAAGATGGAAGTGAGCAGTTCTTC,CSVEDGSEQFF,TRBV29-1,once,TRBJ2-1,.
TGTACCAGCAGTGTAAGGAGTGCAGAGACTCAGTACTTC,CTSSVRSAETQYF,TRBV6-1,few,TRBJ2-5,.
TGTGCCAGCAGAAGATCCAATATATGGAGGGGCACCGAAGCTTTCTTT,CASRRSNIWRGTEAFF,TRBV6-2/TRBV6-3,.,TRBJ1-1,.
TGCAGCGTCATGGGGGGGGACAGGGAAACCTACGAGCAGTACTTC,CSVMGGDRETYEQYF,TRBV29-1,.,TRBJ2-7,TRBD1
TGTGCCAGCAGCTTAGGGGGTGAGGGGGGCGGCGAACGATACTTC,CASSLGGEGGGERYF,TRBV13,.,TRBJ2-7,.
TGCAGCGTCCCACGAGGGTATGGAGAGACCCAGTACTTC,CSVPRGYGETQYF,TRBV29-1,.,TRBJ2-5,.
TGTCCCAGCTGCACAGGGGGGACTAGTGAAGCTTTCTTT,CPSCTGGTSEAFF,TRBV6-6,.,TRBJ1-1,TRBD1
TGCGCCAGCAGAGTTTCAGGGGGCGGCCCTGCGCTGCCTAGCACAGATACGCAATATTTT,CASRVSGGGPALPSTDTQYF,TRBV5-1,.,TRBJ2-3,TRBD1
TGCGCCAACAGCTTGGTGAGGTCCTACGAGCAGTACTTC,CANSLVRSYEQYF,TRBV5-1,.,TRBJ2-7,.
TGTGCCAACAGTTTAAGCGTATCGAACAATGAGCAGTTCTTC,CANSLSVSNNEQFF,TRBV11-3,.,TRBJ2-1,.
TGTGCCAGCAGCCATGAGGTTCGAGGGGGCGGAGAGAGTCAGTACTTC,CASSHEVRGGGESQYF,TRBV12-3/TRBV12-4,.,TRBJ2-5,TRBD1
TGTGCCAACAGCTTGACTCTCGACTACGAGGAGTACTTC,CANSLTLDYEEYF,TRBV7-8,.,TRBJ2-7,.
TGTGCCAGCAGTTATGGACTAGTCCAAGAGACCCAGTACTTC,CASSYGLVQETQYF,TRBV6-1,many,TRBJ2-5,TRBD2
TGTGCCAGCAGCTTAGGAACAGGCACTGAAGCTTTCTTT,CASSLGTGTEAFF,TRBV7-9,many,TRBJ1-1,.
TGTGCCAGCAGAACCGGGACATGGTTTAGGGATCAGCCCCAGCATTTT,CASRTGTWFRDQPQHF,TRBV28,.,TRBJ1-5,.